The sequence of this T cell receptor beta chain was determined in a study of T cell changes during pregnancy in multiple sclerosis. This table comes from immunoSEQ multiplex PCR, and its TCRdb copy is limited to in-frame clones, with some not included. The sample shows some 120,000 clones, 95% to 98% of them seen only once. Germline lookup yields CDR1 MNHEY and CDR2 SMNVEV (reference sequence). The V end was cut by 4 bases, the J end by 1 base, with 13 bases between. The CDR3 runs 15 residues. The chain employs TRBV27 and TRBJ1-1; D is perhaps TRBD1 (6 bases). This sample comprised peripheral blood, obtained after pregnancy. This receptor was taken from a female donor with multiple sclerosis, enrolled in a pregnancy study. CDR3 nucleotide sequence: TGTGCCAGCAGTTCCCTGACAGGACCGAACACTGAAGCTTTCTTT. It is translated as CASSSLTGPNTEAFF.